These 25 T cell receptor beta chains were sequenced from one sample in a study of identical twins. TCRdb independently ran MiXCR on the 5' RACE reads; one entry per CDR3 protein. The sample lists some 590,000 distinct CDR3 sequences, 9.5% to 10% occurring once. This same sample was also taken into another study, of yellow fever vaccine responses in identical twins.

Sequencing was done on a sample of PBMCs. All receptors come from a woman younger than 35 in good health.

Only a few counts were recorded for this clonotype. The chain has TRBV4-2 and TRBJ2-7; 13 positions match TRBD2. V lost 3 bases to trimming and J lost 3 bases; unmatched junction nucleotides: 11. CDR3 size: 18 residues. The V gene's germline CDR1 is LGHNA and CDR2 YNFKEQ. The CDR3: CASSHPTSGGPDLYEQYF. CDR3 bases: TGTGCCAGCAGCCACCCGACTAGCGGGGGGCCCGATCTCTACGAGCAGTACTTC.

Many counts were recorded for this clonotype. CDR3 sequence: CASSQREVGAKNIQYF. The DNA for the CDR3 is TGCGCCAGCAGCCAACGGGAGGTCGGAGCCAAAAACATTCAGTACTTC. The gene calls are TRBV4-3 and TRBJ2-4; 7 nucleotides match TRBD2. Germline values: CDR1 LGHNA, CDR2 YSLEER. V shed 2 bases and J 0 bases; nucleotides not matched to a gene: 4. CDR3 length: 16 amino acids.

J is TRBJ2-5 and V is TRBV20-1; TRBD2 might be the D (5 bases). This CDR3 is 11 amino acids long. Germline CDR1 DFQATT, CDR2 SNEGSKA (reference sequence). The CDR3 DNA reads as TGCAGAGGAGCGGAACAAGAGACCCAGTACTTC. It translates to CRGAEQETQYF.

This clonotype was recorded many times. The CDR3 DNA sequence: TGTGCCAGCAGTTACTCGACAGGGGGCTACGAGCAGTACTTC. The encoded protein is CASSYSTGGYEQYF. This rearrangement joins TRBV6-2 or TRBV6-3 to TRBJ2-7, with 9 nucleotides matching TRBD1. The CDR3 runs 14 residues. Germline assignment: CDR1 MNHEY and CDR2 SVGEGT. The V segment lost 0 bases and the J segment 3 bases; nucleotides outside the gene matches: 0.

The V and J genes are TRBV6-2 or TRBV6-3 and TRBJ2-7; possible D gene TRBD2, 6 bases. V lost 5 bases and J lost 0, with 20 bases in between. CDR3 length: 17 amino acids. Germline V gives CDR1 MNHEY, CDR2 SVGEGT. The CDR3 is CASSPFSGTPVSYEQYF. The DNA of the CDR3 is TGTGCCAGCAGTCCCTTCAGTGGGACTCCTGTCTCCTACGAGCAGTACTTC.

The sample holds a few counts of this clonotype. This chain uses TRBV7-8 with TRBJ2-1; 11 bases agree with TRBD2. Trimming cost V 5 bases and J 8 bases; bases outside gene matches: 8. CDR1 and CDR2 from the germline V gene are SGHVS and FQNEAQ. The CDR3 spans 15 residues. CDR3 coding DNA: TGTGCCAGCAGCCCCACTAGCGGGAGACTAGATGAGCAGTTCTTC. Amino acid sequence: CASSPTSGRLDEQFF.

Concerning this clonotype itself: A single base separates this from a much larger clone, so it may be a read error. The genes are TRBV4-3 and TRBJ2-7; D may be TRBD1 (5 bases). The CDR3 is 14 amino acids. Trimming pared 4 bases from V and 3 bases from J, leaving 13 bases between. Germline V gene data show CDR1 as LGHNA and CDR2 as YSLEER. The CDR3 nucleotides read TGCGCCAGCAGCCCGGACACCGAGATCTACGAGCAGTACTTC. This encodes CASSPDTEIYEQYF.

This clonotype was seen repeatedly, ten times or more. V usage is TRBV7-2 and J usage is TRBJ2-1; TRBD2 matches 10 bases. The CDR3 totals 16 residues. After removal of 0 bases from V and 9 bases from J, the junction contained 8 bases not matched to a gene. Germline CDR1 and CDR2: SGHTA and FQGNSA. The CDR3 here is CASSLARSGGASEQFF. In DNA, the CDR3 is TGTGCCAGCAGCTTAGCGAGGAGCGGGGGGGCGTCTGAGCAGTTCTTC.

This clonotype was detected only a few times. The gene calls are TRBV6-5 and TRBJ2-3, with 8 bases identical to TRBD2. Germline V CDR1 and CDR2: MNHEY, SVGAGI. This CDR3 has 15 amino acids. J gave up 3 bases and V 2 bases, and 4 bases lay outside the gene matches. CDR3 in DNA: TGTGCCAGCAGTTACGGGACTAGTTTTACAGATACGCAGTATTTT. Translation: CASSYGTSFTDTQYF.

In its sample, this clonotype was seen many times. The rearrangement joins TRBV7-9 to TRBJ1-6, with a weak D call TRBD1 (6 bases). Trimming cost V 7 bases and J 9 bases, with 13 bases left between them. This CDR3 contains 13 residues. CDR1 and CDR2 from the germline V gene are SEHNR and FQNEAQ (reference sequence). The CDR3 sequence is CASTPGGASPLHF. CDR3 DNA: TGTGCCAGCACCCCGGGGGGGGCTTCACCCCTCCACTTT.

In its sample, this clonotype was seen a few times. This rearrangement joins TRBV18 to TRBJ2-3; D is uncertain. Germline CDR1 and CDR2: KGHSH and LQKENI. V lost 0 bases and J lost 6, with 13 bases in between. The CDR3 has 15 amino acids. CDR3 loop: CASSPPNSLRDTQYF. The CDR3 region has the DNA TGTGCCAGCTCACCACCGAACAGTCTCCGGGATACGCAGTATTTT.

This clonotype has at least ten counts. The chain combines TRBV20-1 with TRBJ2-4, with D perhaps matching TRBD1 (6 bases). Per the germline V gene, CDR1 is DFQATT and CDR2 is SNEGSKA (reference sequence). The CDR3 consists of 11 residues. The CDR3, as DNA: TGCAGGACAGGAGAGGGAAACATTCAGTACTTC. It codes for CRTGEGNIQYF.

The V and J genes are TRBV12-3 or TRBV12-4 and TRBJ1-5; TRBD1 might be the D (6 bases). V lost 2 bases to trimming and J lost 0 bases, with 11 bases between them. The CDR3 sequence is 16 residues long. CDR3 DNA sequence: TGTGCCAGCAGTTTATCAAGGGGGAGTAGCAATCAGCCCCAGCATTTT. Encoded protein: CASSLSRGSSNQPQHF.

This clonotype was detected many times. V and J are TRBV10-3 and TRBJ2-3, with TRBD1 matching 9 bases. V was pared by 6 bases and J by 1 base, with 5 bases of the junction left unmatched. CDR1 and CDR2 (germline): ENHRY, SYGVKD. The CDR3 totals 15 residues. Here the CDR3 DNA reads TGTGCCATCAGATCGGACAGGGGTCGCACAGATACGCAGTATTTT. Translated, it gives CAIRSDRGRTDTQYF.

About this clonotype: The missing conserved phenylalanine or tryptophan at the end of this CDR3 makes a read error likely. V is TRBV27 and J is TRBJ1-1; no reliable D call. The CDR3 sequence is 13 residues long. Germline assignment: CDR1 MNHEY and CDR2 SMNVEV (reference sequence). V lost 8 bases to trimming and J lost 1 base, with 11 bases between them. CDR3: CASVNPGNTEAFL. CDR3 bases: TGTGCCAGCGTAAACCCTGGGAACACTGAAGCTTTCTTA.

The chain uses TRBV19 and TRBJ2-5; D tentatively reads TRBD1 or TRBD2 (5 bases each). The CDR3 extends over 13 amino acids. V was trimmed by 5 bases and J by 7 bases, leaving 14 bases between them. Per the germline V gene, CDR1 is LNHDA and CDR2 is SQIVND (reference sequence). The DNA of the CDR3 is TGTGCCAGTAGTCCTCTGGGGGAAGGGACCCAGTACTTC. Protein product: CASSPLGEGTQYF. Full variable domain (outside the CDR3, taken from reference TRBV19 and TRBJ2-5): DGGITQSPKYLFRKEGQNVTLSCEQNLNHDAMYWYRQDPGQGLRLIYYSQIVNDFQKGDIAEGYSVSREKKESFPLTVTSAQKNPTAFYLCASSPLGEGTQYFGPGTRLLVL.

This clonotype was seen many times. As DNA, the CDR3 is TGTGCCAGCAGGCCCACAGGGGGAATTGGCTACGAGCAGTACTTC. This sequence encodes CASRPTGGIGYEQYF. This chain connects TRBV12-3 or TRBV12-4 to TRBJ2-7; 8 positions agree with TRBD1. The CDR3 sequence is 15 residues long. V lost 6 bases, J lost 3 bases, and 10 bases stayed unmatched.

The table lists this clonotype with a few counts. The J gene is TRBJ2-3, the V gene TRBV2, with a possible D match to TRBD2 (6 bases). This CDR3 is built from 17 residues. CDR1 SNHLY and CDR2 FYNNEI come from the germline V gene. With 5 bases removed from V and 0 bases from J, the gap between germline ends came to 18 bases. The CDR3: CASSHDLIGGSTDTQYF. CDR3 sequence (DNA): TGTGCCAGCAGTCACGACTTGATCGGGGGAAGCACAGATACGCAGTATTTT.

This clonotype came up many times. The CDR3 is CASESGGASEQFF. The CDR3, as DNA: TGTGCCTCAGAAAGCGGGGGGGCCAGCGAGCAGTTCTTC. This rearrangement joins TRBV2 to TRBJ2-1; 10 bases align to TRBD2. Germline CDR1 SNHLY, CDR2 FYNNEI. CDR3 length: 13 amino acids. J lost 10 bases, V lost 11 bases, and 11 bases had no gene match.

Note on this clonotype: Mismatch with germline at one junction end may stem from a read error. The chain uses TRBV7-7 and TRBJ2-5; 9 nucleotides agree with TRBD1. The CDR3 contains 17 residues. Germline loops: CDR1 SSHAT, CDR2 FNYEAQ (reference sequence). The CDR3 loop is CASSLGTGRAKQETQYF. The DNA of the CDR3 is TGTGCTAGCAGCCTGGGGACAGGGCGAGCCAAACAAGAGACCCAGTACTTC.

The chain has TRBV11-2 and TRBJ2-4; unclear D gene. The CDR3 has 15 residues. Germline CDR1 is SGHAT and CDR2 is FQNNGV. V was trimmed by 1 base and J by 1 base, leaving 8 bases between them. CDR3 residues: CASSLVAGAKNIQYF. DNA of the CDR3: TGTGCCAGCAGCTTAGTTGCTGGGGCCAAAAACATTCAGTACTTC. Looking up the rest from reference TRBV11-2 and TRBJ2-4 gives the full variable domain: EAGVAQSPRYKIIEKRQSVAFWCNPISGHATLYWYQQILGQGPKLLIQFQNNGVVDDSQLPKDRFSAERLKGVDSTLKIQPAKLEDSAVYLCASSLVAGAKNIQYFGAGTRLSVL.

V is TRBV7-2 and J is TRBJ2-3; 7 bases are a match to TRBD2. Trimming at V came to 5 bases and at J to 1 base, leaving 6 bases not matched to a gene. Germline V gene lookup returns CDR1 SGHTA and CDR2 FQGNSA. The CDR3 sequence is 15 residues long. The CDR3 region is CASSPGGWGTDTQYF. The CDR3 DNA reads as TGTGCCAGCAGCCCCGGGGGGTGGGGCACAGATACGCAGTATTTT.

This clonotype was counted only a few times. The chain links TRBV6-1 to TRBJ1-2; weak D call: TRBD1 (6 bases). The CDR3 loop spans 14 amino acids. V was trimmed by 6 bases and J by 7 bases, leaving 18 bases between them. CDR1 is MNHNS, CDR2 SASEGT, per germline. The chain's CDR3 is CASSPTTGLGGYTF. In DNA form, the CDR3 reads TGTGCCAGCAGCCCGACTACAGGGCTGGGTGGCTACACCTTC.

The chain carries TRBV29-1 and TRBJ2-2; 9 nucleotides agree with TRBD1. The CDR3 length is 14 residues. Germline V gives CDR1 SQVTM, CDR2 ANQGSEA. The junction had 6 bases not matched to a gene; V was cut back by 6 bases and J by 4 bases. The CDR3 DNA sequence: TGCAGCGTCTTGGGACAGGGAGGCACCGGGGAGCTGTTTTTT. Translation gives CSVLGQGGTGELFF.

This sequence joins TRBV29-1 and TRBJ2-1; 8 positions match TRBD1. The CDR3 sequence is 15 residues long. Germline lookup yields CDR1 SQVTM and CDR2 ANQGSEA. Losses at the gene ends were 6 bases for V and 1 base for J; bases not matched to a gene: 8. This chain's CDR3 is CSVHLWDRSYNEQFF. For the CDR3, the DNA is TGCAGCGTGCACCTATGGGACAGGTCCTACAATGAGCAGTTCTTC.